These T cell receptor beta chains were read from a single sample in a study of tumor-infiltrating lymphocytes in primary liver carcinoma. MiXCR, applied by TCRdb to the multiplex PCR reads, yields one record per CDR3 protein. Here the sample spans approximately 330,000 distinct CDR3 sequences, about two thirds being singletons. The specimen was peripheral blood. Every receptor here comes from a man aged 35 to 55 with primary liver carcinoma and hepatitis B virus infection. The CDR3 runs from the conserved cysteine through the conserved F or W. The D gene is left open where the match is weak. Expanded clones are given a class, and other clones once, few, many or no size at all.

j_call	clone_size	v_call	d_call	cdr3_aa	cdr3_nt
TRBJ1-6	many	TRBV6-5	TRBD1	CASRLQGASSPLHF	TGTGCCAGCCGCCTACAGGGGGCAAGTTCACCCCTCCACTTT
TRBJ2-5	NA	TRBV5-1	NA	CASSRDLQETQYF	TGCGCCAGCAGCCGAGACCTTCAAGAGACCCAGTACTTC
TRBJ2-1	few	TRBV10-3	TRBD2	CAISVGLAAYNEQFF	TGTGCCATCAGTGTGGGACTAGCGGCCTACAATGAGCAGTTCTTC
TRBJ2-7	NA	TRBV11-2	NA	CASSTGLVGSSYEQYF	TGTGCCAGCAGCACTGGCCTGGTCGGATCCTCCTACGAGCAGTACTTC
TRBJ1-6	many	TRBV6-5	NA	CGVGSPLHF	TGTGGGGTAGGGTCACCCCTCCACTTT
TRBJ2-3	NA	TRBV11-1	TRBD2	CASSPDRSGRLSQCF	TGTGCCAGCAGCCCCGATCGGAGCGGGAGGTTAAGTCAGTGTTTT
TRBJ2-5	once	TRBV6-1	NA	CTGRRDYQETQYF	TGTACCGGCAGGAGAGACTACCAAGAGACCCAGTACTTC
TRBJ2-2	few	TRBV7-8	NA	CASSLVSIDTGELFF	TGTGCCAGCAGCTTAGTCAGTATAGACACCGGGGAGCTGTTTTTT
TRBJ1-6	NA	TRBV11-2	NA	CASSTEFGEKSHLHF	TGTGCCAGCAGCACGGAATTTGGCGAGAAATCACACCTCCACTTT
TRBJ2-7	NA	TRBV7-9	TRBD2	CASSTGTSGVEQYF	TGTGCCAGCAGTACCGGGACTAGCGGGGTCGAGCAGTACTTC
TRBJ2-2	NA	TRBV6-2/TRBV6-3	NA	CASSYDVGGMSTGELFF	TGTGCCAGCAGTTACGATGTAGGGGGGATGAGCACCGGGGAGCTGTTTTTT
TRBJ2-7	NA	TRBV4-3	NA	CASSPDGGGSRAYEQYF	TGCGCCAGTAGCCCAGACGGAGGGGGGAGTCGAGCCTACGAGCAGTACTTC
TRBJ2-7	NA	TRBV4-1	NA	CASSQPTASYEQYF	TGCGCCAGCAGCCAACCGACAGCGTCCTACGAGCAGTACTTC
TRBJ2-1	NA	TRBV11-1	TRBD2	CASSSAGTSVIGEQFF	TGTGCAAGCAGCTCCGCCGGGACTAGCGTGATAGGTGAGCAGTTCTTC
TRBJ2-2	NA	TRBV10-2	NA	CASSETDTGELFF	TGCGCCAGCAGTGAGACAGACACCGGGGAGCTGTTTTTT
TRBJ1-6	NA	TRBV28	NA	CASSFPGASSPLHF	TGTGCCAGCAGTTTTCCGGGGGCTAGTTCACCCCTCCACTTT
TRBJ2-5	NA	TRBV4-1	NA	CTSSQGQTVEETQYF	TGCACCAGCAGCCAAGGTCAGACAGTGGAAGAGACCCAGTACTTC
TRBJ1-1	many	TRBV11-2	NA	CASSLGALGTEAFF	TGTGCCAGCAGCTTAGGTGCTTTAGGGACTGAAGCTTTCTTT
TRBJ2-3	NA	TRBV11-1	NA	CASSLCLDTQYF	TGTGCCAGCAGCTTATGTTTGGATACGCAGTATTTT
TRBJ1-1	NA	TRBV5-1	NA	CASSLGSTGNTEAFF	TGCGCCAGCAGCTTGGGGTCGACAGGGAACACTGAAGCTTTCTTT
TRBJ2-7	NA	TRBV7-8	NA	CASRLRWAYEQYF	TGTGCCAGCAGACTGCGGTGGGCTTACGAGCAGTACTTC
TRBJ2-7	many	TRBV5-4	TRBD1	CASRPEVGQGSDLVLAGPSYEQYF	TGTGCCAGCAGGCCAGAGGTAGGACAGGGAAGCGATCTGGTGTTGGCGGGGCCCTCCTACGAGCAGTACTTC
TRBJ1-2	NA	TRBV28	NA	CALSPRGADGYTF	TGTGCCCTCAGTCCTCGAGGGGCAGATGGCTACACCTTC
TRBJ1-1	NA	TRBV11-3	NA	CASSAGRDEASF	TGTGCCAGCAGCGCCGGACGGGATGAAGCTTCCTTT
TRBJ2-3	many	TRBV12-3/TRBV12-4	TRBD2	CASNPGGKGPGDTQYF	TGTGCCAGCAATCCGGGGGGGAAGGGGCCAGGAGATACGCAGTATTTT
TRBJ2-1	NA	TRBV12-3/TRBV12-4	TRBD2	CASSFLAGGQVIGEQFF	TGTGCCAGCAGTTTTTTAGCGGGAGGGCAAGTTATAGGTGAGCAGTTCTTC
TRBJ1-1	NA	TRBV11-1	NA	CANSTPGTTAFF	TGTGCCAACAGCACCCCTGGCACTACCGCTTTCTTT
TRBJ2-1	once	TRBV12-3/TRBV12-4	NA	CASSIRGNEQFF	TGTGCCAGCAGTATCCGTGGCAATGAGCAGTTCTTC
TRBJ2-7	NA	TRBV11-2	NA	CASSLGLEGEAYGQNF	TGTGCCAGCAGCTTGGGTTTGGAGGGGGAGGCCTACGGGCAGAACTTC
TRBJ2-1	few	TRBV6-5	TRBD2	CASRVRPGLAYNEQFF	TGTGCCAGCAGGGTTCGACCGGGACTAGCTTACAATGAGCAGTTCTTC
TRBJ2-7	many	TRBV10-3	NA	CAISPGTLTYEQYF	TGTGCCATCAGCCCCGGGACACTTACCTACGAGCAGTACTTC
TRBJ1-5	once	TRBV6-1	NA	CASSGYSNQPHHF	TGTGCCAGTAGTGGTTATAGCAATCAGCCCCATCATTTT
TRBJ2-1	once	TRBV6-2/TRBV6-3	TRBD2	CASRSWTSGRAYNEQFF	TGTGCCAGCAGGTCTTGGACTAGCGGGAGGGCCTACAATGAACAGTTCTTC
TRBJ2-3	many	TRBV11-2	NA	CASSLIVGATDTQYF	TGTGCCAGCAGCTTAATAGTCGGAGCCACAGATACGCAGTATTTT
TRBJ1-1	NA	TRBV10-1	NA	CASSESSGSEAFF	TGCGCCAGCAGTGAGTCTAGCGGGAGTGAAGCTTTCTTT
TRBJ2-3	NA	TRBV11-1	NA	CASSLGERDIQYF	TGTGCCAGCAGCTTAGGGGAGCGTGATATACAGTATTTT
TRBJ2-7	many	TRBV12-3/TRBV12-4	TRBD1	CASSLVTGGVGEQYF	TGTGCCAGCAGTTTGGTCACAGGGGGAGTGGGCGAGCAGTACTTC